This TCR beta chain was identified during a study of cytomegalovirus exposure and HLA in healthy donors. V shed 1 base, J shed 4 bases, and the junction held 10 bases outside the gene matches. CDR1 and CDR2 (germline): LGHNA, YSLEER. The CDR3 spans 17 residues. Sequenced by immunoSEQ multiplex PCR; TCRdb stores in-frame clones only, minus some. Among 150,000 to 160,000 clones listed, 86% were seen once. The sequence came from a man aged 18 to 30 in good health and CMV-seropositive. The chain is built from TRBV4-3 and TRBJ1-2; 9 bases match TRBD1. The sample taken for sequencing was PBMCs. This chain's CDR3 is CASSQGTGALPPYGYTF. DNA for the CDR3: TGCGCCAGCAGCCAAGGGACAGGGGCTCTCCCTCCCTATGGCTACACCTTC.